The present T cell receptor (beta chain) was sequenced within a study of T cells after yellow fever vaccination. Study conclusions and caveats: Peaking on day 5 versus 15, the secondary response was faster but weaker.

Ten or more counts support this clonotype. Its antigen is not identified. As TCR cDNA was made by 5'RACE template switching, a universal primer site and UMIs were added. TCRdb independently ran MiXCR on the 5' RACE reads; one entry per CDR3 protein. The table records roughly 300,000 distinct CDR3 sequences, around 7% of them present only once. The sequence was obtained from a man in his late teens or twenties who received the YFV17D yellow fever vaccine. Specimen: PBMCs, collected more than 40 days after the first yellow fever vaccination.

CDR3 in amino acids: CASSGTDYGYTF. The CDR3, as DNA: TGTGCCAGCAGTGGGACGGACTATGGCTACACCTTC. The chain combines TRBV2 with TRBJ1-2; unclear D gene. Trimming pared 4 bases from V and 3 bases from J, leaving 6 bases between. The CDR3 consists of 12 residues. Germline CDR1 and CDR2: SNHLY and FYNNEI.